A selection of T cell receptor beta chains follows, all from one sample in a study of graft-versus-host responses after intestinal transplantation. This table comes from immunoSEQ multiplex PCR, and its TCRdb copy is limited to in-frame clones, with some not included. The sample includes about 130,000 clones, nearly 95% of them seen just once. No cognate antigen is known for these TCRs. Sequencing used unstimulated CD4+ T cells sorted from spleen or lymph node cells, obtained before intestinal transplant. These receptors all come from a human donor who received an intestinal transplant. Both conserved end residues are part of each CDR3.

V gene,J gene,CDR3 protein
TRBV5-4,TRBJ2-1,CASSPPDRGLSYNEQFF
TRBV29-1,TRBJ1-1,CSVEATQGNTEAFF
TRBV27,TRBJ2-2,CASKGQAGPFGELFF
TRBV28,TRBJ2-7,CASSPGRPYEQYF
TRBV15,TRBJ1-3,CATSRDLGPGNTIYF
TRBV19,TRBJ1-1,CASSIERGRLNTEAFF
TRBV20-1,TRBJ2-5,CSPGSETQYF
TRBV7-2,TRBJ1-3,CASSPRGKVTGNTIYF
TRBV18,TRBJ2-7,CASSLGTSPYYEQYF
TRBV15,TRBJ1-5,CATRSPRLRTQHF
TRBV6-1,TRBJ2-5,CASSVIAGQYF
TRBV4-1,TRBJ2-2,CASSQDVSTNTGELFF
TRBV19,TRBJ1-5,CASSKERVGQPQHF
TRBV28,TRBJ2-4,CASMRNKPSIQYF
TRBV28,TRBJ1-5,CASKGGGGPSNQPQHF
TRBV7-2,TRBJ2-2,CASSLAGLGAGTGELFF
TRBV7-9,TRBJ2-7,CASSLALYEQYF
TRBV5-6,TRBJ2-5,CASSQIPGTGRETQYF
TRBV6-5,TRBJ2-2,CASRRQGGSTGELFF
TRBV14,TRBJ2-1,CASSQGGLAGADEQFF
TRBV28,TRBJ2-3,CASSSSDSASTDTQYF
TRBV20-1,TRBJ1-2,CSATDGTGYTF
TRBV7-9,TRBJ2-5,CASSLGRGQETQYF
TRBV19,TRBJ1-1,CASSITPAGGRLGLMNTEAFF
TRBV19,TRBJ1-5,CASSLIQGGNQPQHF
TRBV10-1,TRBJ2-7,CASSPSIFSYEQYF